The source of this T cell receptor beta chain is a study of cytomegalovirus exposure and HLA in healthy donors (dated by TCRdb to 2017 to 2019). At the level of the whole study: According to a later analysis, one platform produced both the 100 to 150 validation repertoires and the approximately 670 repertoires of the first cohort. The study aimed to test whether cataloging public T cell receptors could reveal signatures of past pathogen exposure. Besides the first cohort of 500 to 700 subjects, a separate validation cohort made up of 120 different subjects was used. High-throughput TCR immunosequencing, statistical association of individual TCRs with disease status, and machine learning were combined to predict cytomegalovirus infection status.

The library was built by means of the immunoSEQ multiplex PCR assay. Concerning the study's data processing: A statistical classification framework was built to diagnose cytomegalovirus status from the catalog of TCR beta chain sequences. The table was pulled from immuneACCESS by TCRdb, which kept in-frame rearrangements only. Such tables lose some clones; where checked, under half of the loss comes from unresolved V genes, and the rest has no known cause. The DNA was the basis for D and trimming; V, J and clone size are from that table. A total of some 130,000 clones appear in this sample, approximately 91% of them only once. The ten top clones hold 1.4% of the sample. This clone was picked up a small number of times. No antigen is known for it. Qualities for individual bases were not recorded, and no much larger clone is one base off. CDR1 GTSNPN and CDR2 SVGIG are derived from the germline V gene (reference sequence). The V and J ends are trimmed by 4 bases and 4 bases, leaving 12 bases between them. The CDR3 runs 13 residues from the cysteine to the phenylalanine. Only the CDR3 DNA is retained, 39 bases long and in frame from the first base.

Overall results and qualifications from the work: The study listed 150 to 200 TCR beta chains as associated with cytomegalovirus. Most TCR sequences were seen in very few donors, while some public TCRs were found in many individuals. All 120 or so repertoires were used to score co-occurrence in the validation cohort in a later analysis, because that analysis had no HLA typing for the cohort. In vitro tests confirmed that three of the cytomegalovirus-associated TCR beta chains recognize cytomegalovirus antigens. The authors suggested that the approach could potentially be generalized to other disease states and immunological phenotypes. Cytomegalovirus status was reported to be diagnosed by the classifier with high specificity and sensitivity in both the original and validation cohorts. Of the cluster scores, around 95% were above 0 in a later analysis, which found that TCRs clustered in the first cohort also tended to co-occur in the 120 or so validation repertoires.

The donors were included in the validation cohort of over a hundred subjects, a group kept apart from the roughly 690-subject first cohort. Sequenced input: PBMCs. The sequence links TRBV30 to TRBJ2-3; the D gene lacks a confident call. The receptor's source is a man aged 25-40 years in good health and CMV-seronegative. The CDR3 protein sequence reads: CAWNRDSPDTQYF. The nucleotide sequence is given as TGTGCCTGGAACCGTGATAGCCCAGATACGCAGTATTTT.